A single sample gave rise to the 12 T cell receptor beta chains below, sequenced in a study of neoadjuvant nivolumab and ipilimumab in lung cancer. Profiling relied on immunoSEQ multiplex PCR, and the TCRdb table lists in-frame clones only, not all of them. The table lists 15,000 to 20,000 clones, almost 80% of them singletons, with around 9.2% in the top ten. Sample: tumor tissue, taken after neoadjuvant nivolumab, alone or with ipilimumab, at or shortly before surgery. Source of these receptors: an adult with non-small cell lung cancer.

The chain uses TRBV6-5 and TRBJ2-1; the D call may be TRBD1 or TRBD2 (5 bases each). The V gene's germline CDR1 is MNHEY and CDR2 SVGAGI. CDR3 size: 15 residues. The V end was cut by 0 bases, the J end by 9 bases, with 15 bases between. The CDR3 DNA follows: TGTGCCAGCAGTTACTCGAAGATGGGGGTTTCTGAGCAGTTCTTC. Translation: CASSYSKMGVSEQFF.

V is TRBV6-4 and J is TRBJ1-1; D unresolved. V shed 5 bases and J shed 0 bases, with 7 bases lying between them. There are 13 residues in the CDR3. Germline V CDR1 and CDR2: MRHNA, SNTAGT. CDR3 protein: CASSIRLNTEAFF. The CDR3 DNA is TGTGCCAGCAGTATTCGTCTGAACACTGAAGCTTTCTTT.

The chain carries TRBV2 and TRBJ2-1; D remains unclear. This CDR3 has 11 amino acids. CDR1 SNHLY and CDR2 FYNNEI come from the germline V gene. Trimming cost V 7 bases and J 6 bases, with 7 bases left between them. The DNA for the CDR3 is TGTGCCAGCAACCCGCCCAATGAGCAGTTCTTC. Translation: CASNPPNEQFF.

The chain recombines TRBV6-5 with TRBJ2-1; 11 bases are shared with TRBD2. V shed 6 bases and J 5 bases; nucleotides not matched to a gene: 0. Germline assignment: CDR1 MNHEY and CDR2 SVGAGI. The CDR3 is 13 amino acids. CDR3 sequence (DNA): TGTGCCAGCAGACTAGCGGGAGACAATGAGCAGTTCTTC. Translating it yields CASRLAGDNEQFF.

This sequence joins TRBV7-2 and TRBJ1-1, with a tentative D call TRBD1 (5 bases). From germline, CDR1 is SGHTA and CDR2 FQGNSA. The CDR3 is made up of 15 amino acids. Trimming shortened V by 6 bases and J by 1 base, and 15 bases separated the two germline ends. CDR3 DNA: TGTGCCAGCAGGTTTACGAGCGGGGGGAACACTGAAGCTTTCTTT. It specifies CASRFTSGGNTEAFF.

This clone was seen only a few times. The chain recombines TRBV15 with TRBJ1-2; tentatively, D is TRBD1 (5 bases). V was pared by 0 bases and J by 0 bases, with 8 bases between. CDR3 length equals 15 residues. Germline CDR1 is LNHNV and CDR2 is YYDKDF (reference sequence). The CDR3 loop reads CATSRDQGSNYGYTF. The CDR3 nucleotides read TGTGCCACCAGCAGAGATCAGGGATCTAACTATGGCTACACCTTC.

A single count supports this clone. The rearrangement links TRBV11-2 to TRBJ1-1; D unresolved. The CDR3 is made up of 15 amino acids. The germline V and J ends were trimmed by 4 bases and 1 base, with 13 bases remaining between them. Germline V CDR1 and CDR2: SGHAT, FQNNGV. The CDR3 loop reads CASSYPTGPNTEAFF. CDR3 coding DNA: TGTGCCAGCAGCTACCCGACCGGCCCGAACACTGAAGCTTTCTTT.

The chain combines TRBV7-9 with TRBJ2-7; D gene uncertain. Germline V lookup: CDR1 SEHNR, CDR2 FQNEAQ (reference sequence). The CDR3 loop spans 15 amino acids. The germline V and J ends were trimmed by 5 bases and 0 bases, with 14 bases remaining between them. CDR3 protein: CASSLAGRNSYEQYF. In nucleotides, the CDR3 is TGTGCCAGCAGCCTGGCCGGGCGTAACTCCTACGAGCAGTACTTC.

The V call is TRBV28, the J call TRBJ2-7; a possible D gene is TRBD2 (6 bases). Germline values: CDR1 MDHEN, CDR2 SYDVKM. V shed 6 bases and J shed 3 bases, with 15 bases lying between them. The CDR3 length is 14 residues. The CDR3 loop is CASSLGGSVYEQYF. The CDR3 region has the DNA TGTGCCAGCAGCCTAGGAGGGTCCGTCTACGAGCAGTACTTC.

This clone was seen a handful of times. CDR3 protein: CASSPPLRTGELFF. The CDR3 nucleotides read TGTGCCAGCTCACCACCCCTTCGGACCGGGGAGCTGTTTTTT. The gene calls are TRBV18 and TRBJ2-2; no firm D call. V was trimmed by 0 bases and J by 5 bases, leaving 7 bases between them. CDR1 and CDR2 (germline): KGHSH, LQKENI. The CDR3 extends over 14 amino acids.

This clone occurred a few times. The chain uses TRBV6-5 and TRBJ2-7, with D maybe TRBD2 (5 bases). Germline CDR1 reads MNHEY; CDR2 reads SVGAGI. This CDR3 spans 13 amino acids. With 2 bases removed from V and 2 bases from J, the gap between germline ends came to 7 bases. This CDR3 is CASSYTGTYEQYF. CDR3 sequence (DNA): TGTGCCAGCAGTTACACGGGAACCTACGAGCAGTACTTC.

This clone was recorded once. V usage is TRBV6-1 and J usage is TRBJ2-1, with 12 bases fitting TRBD2. The CDR3 consists of 19 residues. J was trimmed by 2 bases and V by 2 bases; bases with no gene match: 10. Germline CDR1 and CDR2: MNHNS and SASEGT. The DNA for the CDR3 is TGTGCCAGCAGTGAATACTTGCCCGGGACTAGCGGGCCCTACAATGAGCAGTTCTTC. This gives the protein CASSEYLPGTSGPYNEQFF.